This T cell receptor (beta chain) was identified in a study of blood T cell repertoires in COVID-19. On the study more broadly: In each case, the material was cDNA or gDNA derived from T cells, B-cell-depleted T cells, or PBMCs.

In the authors' methods: Amplified reference gene primers provided the basis for estimating nucleated cell counts. Here immunoSEQ multiplex PCR was the method, and the copy in TCRdb shows in-frame clones only, minus some. The D gene and trimming were derived from the DNA, and the V and J assignments and clone size from that table. The sample carries around 190,000 clones, roughly 80% recorded once. The CDR3 spans 15 residues. With V trimmed by 0 bases and J by 3 bases, 1 base remained unmatched. From germline, CDR1 is SGHRS and CDR2 YFSETQ. Seattle's cohort entered during active infection and was followed longitudinally.

What was sequenced was peripheral blood. V gene TRBV5-1 combines with J gene TRBJ2-5; 11 bases are shared with TRBD1. This sequence was found in a woman in her 70s with COVID-19, enrolled during active disease. This CDR3 reads CASSLVGQGEETQYF. CDR3 nucleotide sequence: TGCGCCAGCAGCTTGGTGGGACAGGGGGAAGAGACCCAGTACTTC.